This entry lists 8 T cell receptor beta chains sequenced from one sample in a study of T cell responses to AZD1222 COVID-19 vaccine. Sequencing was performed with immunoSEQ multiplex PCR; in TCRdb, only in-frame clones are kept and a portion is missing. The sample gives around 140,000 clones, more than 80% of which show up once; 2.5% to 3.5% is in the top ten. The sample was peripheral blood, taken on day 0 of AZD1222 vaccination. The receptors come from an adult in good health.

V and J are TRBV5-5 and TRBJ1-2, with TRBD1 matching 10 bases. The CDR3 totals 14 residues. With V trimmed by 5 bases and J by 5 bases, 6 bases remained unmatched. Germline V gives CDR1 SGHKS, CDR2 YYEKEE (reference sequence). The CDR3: CASRGTGVLYGYTF. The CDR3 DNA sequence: TGTGCCAGCAGAGGGACAGGGGTCCTTTATGGCTACACCTTC.

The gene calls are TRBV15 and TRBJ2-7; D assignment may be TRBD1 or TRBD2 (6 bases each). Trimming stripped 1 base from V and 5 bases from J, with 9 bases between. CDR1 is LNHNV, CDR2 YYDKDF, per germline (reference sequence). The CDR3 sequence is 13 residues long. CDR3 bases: TGTGCCACCAGCAGAGTAGGGGGGCACGAGCAGTACTTC. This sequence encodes CATSRVGGHEQYF. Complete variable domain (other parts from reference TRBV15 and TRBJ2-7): DAMVIQNPRYQVTQFGKPVTLSCSQTLNHNVMYWYQQKSSQAPKLLFHYYDKDFNNEADTPDNFQSRRPNTSFCFLDIRSPGLGDTAMYLCATSRVGGHEQYFGPGTRLTVT.

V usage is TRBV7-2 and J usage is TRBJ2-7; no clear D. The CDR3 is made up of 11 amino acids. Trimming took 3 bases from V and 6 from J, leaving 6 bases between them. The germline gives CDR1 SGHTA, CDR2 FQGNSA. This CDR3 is CASSLNGEQYF. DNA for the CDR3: TGTGCCAGCAGCTTGAACGGCGAGCAGTACTTC. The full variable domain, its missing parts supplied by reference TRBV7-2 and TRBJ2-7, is GAGVSQSPSNKVTEKGKDVELRCDPISGHTALYWYRQSLGQGLEFLIYFQGNSAPDKSGLPSDRFSAERTGGSVSTLTIQRTQQEDSAVYLCASSLNGEQYFGPGTRLTVT.

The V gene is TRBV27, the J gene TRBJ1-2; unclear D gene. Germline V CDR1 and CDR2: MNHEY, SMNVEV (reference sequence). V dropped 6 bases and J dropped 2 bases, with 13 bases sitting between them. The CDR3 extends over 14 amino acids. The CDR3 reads CASSRAASNYGYTF. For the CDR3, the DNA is TGTGCCAGCAGCCGGGCGGCCTCCAACTATGGCTACACCTTC.

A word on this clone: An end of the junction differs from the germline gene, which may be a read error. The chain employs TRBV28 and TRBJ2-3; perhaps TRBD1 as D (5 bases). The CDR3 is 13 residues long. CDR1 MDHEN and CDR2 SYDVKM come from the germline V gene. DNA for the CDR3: TGTGCCAGCAGTTTGGTTGCAAAGGGGTTCCTACATTTT. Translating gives CASSLVAKGFLHF.

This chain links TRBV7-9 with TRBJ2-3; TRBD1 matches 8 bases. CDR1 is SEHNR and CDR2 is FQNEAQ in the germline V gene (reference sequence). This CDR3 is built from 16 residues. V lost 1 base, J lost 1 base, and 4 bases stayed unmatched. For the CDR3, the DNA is TGTGCCAGCAGCTTAGGAACCAGGGGGCGCACAGATACGCAGTATTTT. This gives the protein CASSLGTRGRTDTQYF.

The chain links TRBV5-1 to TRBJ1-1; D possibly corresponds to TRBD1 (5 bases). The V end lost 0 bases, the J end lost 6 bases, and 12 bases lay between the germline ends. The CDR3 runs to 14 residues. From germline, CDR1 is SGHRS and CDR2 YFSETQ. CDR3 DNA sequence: TGCGCCAGCAGCTTGGTATCCAGGGTCGCTGAAGCTTTCTTT. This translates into CASSLVSRVAEAFF.

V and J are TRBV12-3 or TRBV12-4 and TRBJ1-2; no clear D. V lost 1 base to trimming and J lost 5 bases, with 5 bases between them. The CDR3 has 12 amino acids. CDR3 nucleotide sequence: TGTGCCAGCAGTTTAGATTCATATGGCTACACCTTC. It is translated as CASSLDSYGYTF.